Detailed here is one T cell receptor beta chain. Its target is not known. Donors were ostensibly healthy at sampling, although undocumented immune exposures were probable. The data derive from a study of cytomegalovirus exposure and HLA in healthy donors. Study conclusions and caveats: An analysis that was carried out later associated 15,000 to 20,000 TCR beta sequences with HLA alleles at 0.05 false discovery rate.

Amplification used 60 Vbeta primers and 13 Jbeta primers. Study processing details: A later analysis tallied tens of millions of unique TCR beta chains, roughly 11 million of them shared. Using immunoSEQ multiplex PCR, the repertoire was profiled, and TCRdb retains in-frame clones only, with some absent. The V and J calls and clone size are taken from that table; D and trimming were inferred from the DNA. The sample records some 150,000 clones, under 80% being singletons. V lost 5 bases to trimming and J lost 1 base; unmatched junction nucleotides: 9. CDR1 and CDR2 (germline): SGHVS, FQNEAQ. This CDR3 contains 16 residues.

V is TRBV7-8 and J is TRBJ2-7; 9 bases align to TRBD1. The TCR originated in a man between 40 and 49 years old in good health and CMV-seronegative. The sequenced sample consisted of PBMCs. The CDR3 loop reads CASSPNPGTGSYEQYF. CDR3 bases: TGTGCCAGCAGCCCTAACCCGGGGACAGGGTCCTACGAGCAGTACTTC.